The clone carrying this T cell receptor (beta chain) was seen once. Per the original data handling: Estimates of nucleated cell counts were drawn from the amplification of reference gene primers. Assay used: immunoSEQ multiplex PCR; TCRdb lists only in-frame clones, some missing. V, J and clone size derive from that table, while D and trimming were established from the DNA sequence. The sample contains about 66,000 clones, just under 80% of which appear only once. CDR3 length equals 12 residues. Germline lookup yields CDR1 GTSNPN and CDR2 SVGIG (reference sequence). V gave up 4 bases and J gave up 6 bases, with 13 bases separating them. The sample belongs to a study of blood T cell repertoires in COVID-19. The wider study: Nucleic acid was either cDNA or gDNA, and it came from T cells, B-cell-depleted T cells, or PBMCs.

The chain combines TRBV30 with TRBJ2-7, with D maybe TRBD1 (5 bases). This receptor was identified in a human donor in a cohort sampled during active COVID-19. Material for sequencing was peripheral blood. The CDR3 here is CAWTGRVGEQYF. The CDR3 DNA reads TGTGCCTGGACTGGCAGGGTTGGCGAGCAGTACTTC.